This T cell receptor beta chain was retrieved from a study of radiotherapy plus CTLA-4 blockade in lung cancer. On the study more broadly: With 25% to 35% of patients having disease control, objective responses were seen in approximately 19%. Overall study results and limits: Researchers report tumor-derived TCR clones expanding in blood after radiotherapy plus ipilimumab.

On this clone: The antigen remains undetermined.

Enrolled patients, whose metastatic non-small-cell lung cancer was chemo-refractory, received focal radiation plus CTLA-4 blockade with ipilimumab. Some clones are missing from TCRdb's copy, which holds only in-frame ones; the method was immunoSEQ multiplex PCR. The sample lists about 60,000 clones; 65% to 85% were seen once. The receptor was derived from a human donor with non-small cell lung cancer who had a complete response to radiotherapy plus ipilimumab. The source was peripheral blood, collected from a patient treated with radiotherapy plus ipilimumab.

The CDR3 bases are TGCGCCAGCAGCCACCCGACCGGTCTAGCGGGAGTGGAGGCCTACAATGAGCAGTTCTTC. Translated: CASSHPTGLAGVEAYNEQFF. This chain joins TRBV4-1 and TRBJ2-1; 10 bases map to TRBD2. The CDR3 has 20 residues. V lost 3 bases and J lost 2; bases outside the gene matches: 16. Per germline, CDR1 MGHRA and CDR2 YSYEKL.